What follows is one T cell receptor (beta chain) and its context. No antigen is known for it. The same CDR3 also results from other DNA sequences found in this sample. Trimming at V came to 4 bases and at J to 9 bases, leaving 7 bases not matched to a gene. Per the germline V gene, CDR1 is SGHDN and CDR2 is FVKESK. The CDR3 is made up of 15 amino acids. The data stem from a study of cytomegalovirus exposure and HLA in healthy donors. General study findings and limits: A highly shared variant cluster was judged a likely technical artifact. Productive status was seen about 90% or about 30% of the time for most TCR beta V segments in an earlier analysis.

The PCR employed 60 Vbeta primers together with 13 Jbeta primers. Clones were sequenced by immunoSEQ multiplex PCR, and TCRdb holds only the in-frame ones, with some missing. The sample lists roughly 120,000 clones, 70% to 90% occurring once. The sample taken for sequencing was PBMCs. This TCR was recovered from a man aged 35 to 55 in good health and CMV-seronegative. V is TRBV14 and J is TRBJ2-1; 12 bases agree with TRBD2. CDR3 DNA sequence: TGTGCCAGCAGCCTAAGGACTAGCGGGGCCAGTGAGCAGTTCTTC. Amino acid sequence: CASSLRTSGASEQFF.